Sequencing of this T cell receptor (beta chain) was carried out in a study of blood T cell repertoires in COVID-19. Study information: Donors in the United States, Italy and Spain gave samples during acute or convalescent COVID-19.

With 0 bases removed from V and 1 base from J, the gap between germline ends came to 9 bases. In germline, CDR1 is LGHNA, CDR2 YSLEER. This CDR3 has 15 amino acids. Original analysis: Scientists estimated how many nucleated cells there were by amplifying reference gene primers. Assay used: immunoSEQ multiplex PCR; TCRdb lists only in-frame clones, some missing. Clonal size and the V and J genes are those of that table, whereas D and trimming came from the DNA. The data show fewer than 120,000 clones, with about 80% seen just once and 16% held by the top ten. The V gene is TRBV4-3, the J gene TRBJ1-2; maybe TRBD1 (5 bases). Sequencing was carried out using peripheral blood. The sequence was obtained from a woman of 80 years or more with active or convalescent COVID-19. Here the CDR3 reads CASSQDRQSNYGYTF. In nucleotides, the CDR3 is TGCGCCAGCAGCCAAGATCGACAGAGTAACTATGGCTACACCTTC.